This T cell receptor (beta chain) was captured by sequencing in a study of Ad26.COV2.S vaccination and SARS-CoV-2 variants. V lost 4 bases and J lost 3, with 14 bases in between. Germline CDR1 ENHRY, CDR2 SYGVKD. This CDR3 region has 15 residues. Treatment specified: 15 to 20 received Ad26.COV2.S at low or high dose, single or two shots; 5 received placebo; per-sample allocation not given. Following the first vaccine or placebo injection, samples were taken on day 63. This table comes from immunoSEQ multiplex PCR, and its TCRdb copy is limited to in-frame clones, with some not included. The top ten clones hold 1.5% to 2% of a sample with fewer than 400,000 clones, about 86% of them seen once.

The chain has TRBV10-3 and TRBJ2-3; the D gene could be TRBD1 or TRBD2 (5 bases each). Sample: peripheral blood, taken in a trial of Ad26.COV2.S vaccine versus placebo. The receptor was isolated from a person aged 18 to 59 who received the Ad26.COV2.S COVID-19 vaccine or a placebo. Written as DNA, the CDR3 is TGTGCCATCAGTGGAGGGGCCACCGGTACAGATACGCAGTATTTT. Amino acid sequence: CAISGGATGTDTQYF.